These T cell receptor beta chains were read from a single sample in a study of cytomegalovirus exposure and HLA in healthy donors. Repertoires were generated with immunoSEQ multiplex PCR, while TCRdb's copy carries only in-frame clones and drops some. This table has around 90,000 clones, less than 70% appearing once. The sequenced sample consisted of PBMCs. These receptors were collected from a human donor in good health. Each CDR3 is given with its conserved first and last residue. The order of the fields is J gene, D gene, clone size, V gene, CDR3 DNA, CDR3 protein. The D gene is left open where the match is weak. Part of the rows lack a size; the others show once, few, many or a class for expanded clones.

TRBJ2-1	TRBD2	few	TRBV6-1	TGTGCCAGCAGTGAAATTAGCGGGGGGGCCGGTGAGCAGTTCTTC	CASSEISGGAGEQFF
TRBJ2-7	TRBD1	NA	TRBV29-1	TGCAGCGTTGCAGCAGGGGGCAACTACGAGCAGTACTTC	CSVAAGGNYEQYF
TRBJ2-7	NA	few	TRBV6-6	TGTGCCAGCTCCTTGTATTACGAGCAGTACTTC	CASSLYYEQYF
TRBJ1-6	NA	NA	TRBV7-3	TGTGCCAGCCAGAACTCCTATAATTCACCCCTCCACTTT	CASQNSYNSPLHF
TRBJ1-4	NA	NA	TRBV27	TGTGCCAGCAGTTTTTGGGGCCCTGATGAAAAACTGTTTTTT	CASSFWGPDEKLFF
TRBJ2-3	TRBD1	NA	TRBV7-3	TGTGCCAGCAGCGCCTGGACAGGGGGCCTAGATACGCAGTATTTT	CASSAWTGGLDTQYF
TRBJ2-7	NA	NA	TRBV29-1	TGCAGCGGAACGATCTTTAGCTCCTACGAGCAGTACTTC	CSGTIFSSYEQYF
TRBJ1-3	NA	NA	TRBV7-2	TGTGCCAGCAGCTTAAGGGGGTCCTCTGACGGAAACACCATATATTTT	CASSLRGSSDGNTIYF
TRBJ1-3	NA	NA	TRBV9	TGTGCCAGCAGCGTAAGGGACTTCTCTGGAAACACCATATATTTT	CASSVRDFSGNTIYF
TRBJ1-2	NA	NA	TRBV12-5	TGTGCTAGTGGACAGTACTATGGCTACACCTTC	CASGQYYGYTF
TRBJ1-2	TRBD1	NA	TRBV18	TGTGCCAGCTCACGCGGGACAGGGGATGGCTACACCTTC	CASSRGTGDGYTF
TRBJ2-3	NA	NA	TRBV19	TGTGCCAGTAGTATCGTCGGTCGGCTAGTCGCAGATACGCAGTATTTT	CASSIVGRLVADTQYF
TRBJ2-5	NA	NA	TRBV5-4	TGTGCCAGCAGCTTGGGGACTAACCCAACTCAAGAGACCCAGTACTTC	CASSLGTNPTQETQYF
TRBJ2-2	NA	NA	TRBV18	TGTGCCAGCTCACCACGGGGAGGGAACACCGGGGAGCTGTTTTTT	CASSPRGGNTGELFF
TRBJ2-3	NA	NA	TRBV5-1	TGCGCCAGCAGCTTGGAAGCGAACACAGATACGCAGTATTTT	CASSLEANTDTQYF
TRBJ2-5	TRBD2	once	TRBV6-5	TGTGCCAGCAGTCCGCGGGGGGTTGGGACCCAGTACTTC	CASSPRGVGTQYF
TRBJ2-7	TRBD1	NA	TRBV11-2	TGTGCCAGCAGCCTGGGACAGAGGTACGAGCAGTACTTC	CASSLGQRYEQYF
TRBJ2-7	TRBD2	once	TRBV27	TGTGCCAGCAGTTTCATGGGCGGGAGAGGGGTCGAGCAGTACTTC	CASSFMGGRGVEQYF
TRBJ2-7	NA	NA	TRBV29-1	TGCAGCGTGACGACAGGTTTCGGCTTTGTGGGTGAGCAGTACTTC	CSVTTGFGFVGEQYF
TRBJ2-1	TRBD1	NA	TRBV18	TGTGCCAGCTCACCAAGAACCGGGACAGGGGACAATGAGCAGTTCTTC	CASSPRTGTGDNEQFF
TRBJ2-1	TRBD1	NA	TRBV4-3	TGCGCCAGCAGCCAAGTGGGACAGGGTAAGGAGCAGTTCTTC	CASSQVGQGKEQFF
TRBJ1-5	NA	NA	TRBV7-2	TGTGCCAGCAGCTTAGAACGAGGGAGCAATCAGCCCCAGCATTTT	CASSLERGSNQPQHF
TRBJ2-5	TRBD1	NA	TRBV29-1	TGCAGCGTTGGTGGGACAGGGGCCGAGACCCAGTACTTC	CSVGGTGAETQYF
TRBJ2-7	NA	few	TRBV10-2	TGCGCCAGCAGTCAACAGGGCTACGAGCAGTACTTC	CASSQQGYEQYF
TRBJ2-4	NA	NA	TRBV5-1	TGCGCCAGCAAAAGACCGGGTGAAGGCAAAAACATTCAGTACTTC	CASKRPGEGKNIQYF
TRBJ1-2	NA	NA	TRBV25-1	TGTGCCAGCAGTGTATCGACAAACTATGGCTACACCTTC	CASSVSTNYGYTF
TRBJ2-2	TRBD1	few	TRBV11-2	TGTGCCAGCAGCTTCCGACAGGGGGCCGACACCGGGGAGCTGTTTTTT	CASSFRQGADTGELFF